The TCR beta chain under discussion was sequenced for a study of response to subunit inactivated influenza vaccine. Study outcomes and limitations: Every seasonal influenza vaccination brings in few new T cells, the authors suggested.

TCRdb itself ran the RT-PCR reads through MiXCR, one entry per CDR3 protein. The sample gives roughly 650,000 distinct CDR3 sequences, roughly 14% of which show up once; around 10% is in the top ten. This CDR3 is built from 14 residues. V dropped 0 bases and J dropped 7; count of bases not matched to a gene: 8. Germline-derived CDR1 and CDR2 are DFQATT and SNEGSKA (reference sequence). About this clonotype: Its antigen is as yet unknown.

V gene TRBV20-1 combines with J gene TRBJ2-7; 8 bases line up with TRBD1. The specimen was PBMCs from blood, collected about 11 days after vaccination. This TCR derives from a man in his fifties who received an inactivated influenza vaccine. The CDR3 sequence: CSARDSGQGFEQYF. Here the CDR3 DNA reads TGCAGTGCTAGAGATTCAGGACAGGGTTTTGAGCAGTACTTC.